One and the same sample provided the 29 T cell receptor beta chains below, sequenced in a study of blood T cell repertoires in COVID-19. Method: immunoSEQ multiplex PCR; TCRdb's copy keeps in-frame clones and lacks some. The repertoire holds 140,000 or so clones, with about four fifths as singletons. Sample: peripheral blood. The origin of the receptors is a human donor in a cohort sampled during active COVID-19.

V and J are TRBV4-2 and TRBJ1-5; the match to TRBD1 covers 9 bases. Trimming removed 0 bases from V and 4 bases from J; junction bases left unmatched: 1. The CDR3 runs 15 residues. Germline-derived CDR1 and CDR2 are LGHNA and YNFKEQ. CDR3 DNA: TGTGCCAGCAGCCAAGAGGGGACAGGGAATCAGCCCCAGCATTTT. This sequence encodes CASSQEGTGNQPQHF.

This chain links TRBV28 with TRBJ1-2, with 8 positions matching TRBD1. The CDR3 sequence is 15 residues long. Germline CDR1 reads MDHEN; CDR2 reads SYDVKM. The J segment lost 5 bases and the V segment lost 2 bases, leaving 7 bases of the junction unmatched. The CDR3 DNA reads as TGTGCCAGCAGTTTAGGGCAGGGGGCTATTTATGGCTACACCTTC. This translates into CASSLGQGAIYGYTF.

This chain uses TRBV28 with TRBJ1-2; perhaps TRBD1 as D (6 bases). V was trimmed by 6 bases and J by 2 bases, leaving 13 bases between them. Germline V gene data show CDR1 as MDHEN and CDR2 as SYDVKM. There are 14 residues in the CDR3. This chain's CDR3 is CASRKTGANYGYTF. The CDR3 DNA reads TGTGCCAGCAGGAAGACAGGCGCGAACTATGGCTACACCTTC.

The chain recombines TRBV28 with TRBJ2-7, with 8 bases aligning to TRBD1. Germline trimming cut 6 bases from V and 3 bases from J; bases unmatched to any gene: 7. CDR3 length equals 14 residues. Germline CDR1 and CDR2: MDHEN and SYDVKM. The CDR3 spells CASRSDRGLYEQYF. CDR3 in DNA: TGTGCCAGCAGGTCAGACAGGGGTCTCTACGAGCAGTACTTC.

The V call is TRBV5-1, the J call TRBJ2-1; tentative D call: TRBD2 (5 bases). The germline V and J ends were trimmed by 2 bases and 9 bases, with 12 bases remaining between them. Per germline, CDR1 SGHRS and CDR2 YFSETQ. The CDR3 length is 13 residues. The DNA for the CDR3 is TGCGCCAGCAGCTTAAGTAGCGAGGGTGAGCAGTTCTTC. Amino acids: CASSLSSEGEQFF.

The J gene is TRBJ2-3, the V gene TRBV4-1, with D uncertain. The CDR3 extends over 16 amino acids. The V gene's germline CDR1 is MGHRA and CDR2 YSYEKL. The ends were cut back, 4 bases at V and 1 base at J, with 15 bases in the middle. In DNA, the CDR3 is TGCGCCAGCAGCCTGACGCGGCTACCCCGCACAGATACGCAGTATTTT. Translated, it gives CASSLTRLPRTDTQYF.

The J gene is TRBJ1-2, the V gene TRBV27, with 7 bases that match TRBD1. The CDR3 has 15 amino acids. V gave up 2 bases and J gave up 3 bases; unmatched junction bases: 6. Per the germline V gene, CDR1 is MNHEY and CDR2 is SMNVEV (reference sequence). The CDR3 DNA follows: TGTGCCAGCAGTTTAAGCGGCCAGGGGGACTATGGCTACACCTTC. It encodes CASSLSGQGDYGYTF.

The rearrangement links TRBV29-1 to TRBJ2-7; 10 bases align to TRBD2. Germline V gene data show CDR1 as SQVTM and CDR2 as ANQGSEA. This CDR3 region has 13 residues. The V gene end was trimmed by 4 bases and the J gene end by 2 bases; junction bases not matched to a gene: 2. This CDR3 reads CSVASGGAYEQYF. The CDR3 DNA is TGCAGCGTTGCGAGCGGGGGGGCCTACGAGCAGTACTTC.

The J gene is TRBJ1-2, the V gene TRBV30, with TRBD1 matching 8 bases. Germline V CDR1 and CDR2: GTSNPN, SVGIG (reference sequence). The trim removed 4 bases at V and 7 bases at J, leaving 8 bases unmatched. The CDR3 consists of 13 residues. In nucleotides, the CDR3 is TGTGCCTGGACTAGGGGGACAGGCCCTGGCTACACCTTC. Protein: CAWTRGTGPGYTF.

The chain has TRBV21-1 and TRBJ2-3; the table's D call of TRBD2 was not tested on the DNA. TRBV21-1 is a recognized pseudogene. This CDR3 region has 15 residues. CDR3 in amino acids: CARGPGLAGGDTQYF. In DNA form, the CDR3 reads TGTGCCAGAGGCCCCGGACTAGCGGGAGGAGATACGCAGTATTTT.

This rearrangement joins TRBV11-2 to TRBJ1-1; D unclear. Trimming stripped 1 base from V and 1 base from J, with 4 bases between. CDR1 and CDR2 (germline): SGHAT, FQNNGV. The CDR3 sequence is 13 residues long. CDR3 sequence: CASSLAENTEAFF. The CDR3 DNA follows: TGTGCCAGCAGCTTAGCAGAGAACACTGAAGCTTTCTTT.

This clone was observed a single time. V usage is TRBV27 and J usage is TRBJ1-4; TRBD1 might be the D (6 bases). Germline CDR1 is MNHEY and CDR2 is SMNVEV (reference sequence). The germline V and J ends were trimmed by 7 bases and 0 bases, with 9 bases remaining between them. This CDR3 has 14 amino acids. CDR3 bases: TGTGCCAGCAAGACAGGATCAACTAATGAAAAACTGTTTTTT. Its protein product is CASKTGSTNEKLFF.

The chain employs TRBV4-2 and TRBJ1-3; 9 bases map to TRBD1. Germline V gene sequence: CDR1 LGHNA, CDR2 YNFKEQ. V lost 2 bases, J lost 8 bases, and 7 bases stayed unmatched. The CDR3 length is 15 residues. The CDR3 sequence is CASSQQTGGTHTIYF. In DNA, the CDR3 is TGTGCCAGCAGCCAACAGACAGGGGGGACACACACCATATATTTT.

This chain joins TRBV7-2 and TRBJ2-7; D perhaps matches TRBD1 (5 bases). Germline V gives CDR1 SGHTA, CDR2 FQGNSA. Trimming pared 5 bases from V and 3 bases from J, leaving 11 bases between. There are 13 residues in the CDR3. CDR3 sequence (DNA): TGTGCCAGCAGCACCACCCAGGGCTACGAGCAGTACTTC. It translates to CASSTTQGYEQYF.

This clone was found once. The chain combines TRBV7-6 with TRBJ2-1, with D maybe TRBD1 (6 bases). V was shortened by 2 bases and J by 6 bases, with 8 bases between the two germline ends. This CDR3 has 13 residues. Germline CDR1 reads SGHVS; CDR2 reads FNYEAQ. CDR3 in DNA: TGTGCCAGCAGCTTAAGCAGGGGCAATGAGCAGTTCTTC. It codes for CASSLSRGNEQFF. The full variable domain, its missing parts supplied by reference TRBV7-6 and TRBJ2-1, is GAGVSQSPRYKVTKRGQDVALRCDPISGHVSLYWYRQALGQGPEFLTYFNYEAQQDKSGLPNDRFSAERPEGSISTLTIQRTEQRDSAMYRCASSLSRGNEQFFGPGTRLTVL.

The chain couples TRBV19 to TRBJ1-4, with D perhaps TRBD1 (5 bases). V was pared by 7 bases and J by 5 bases, with 14 bases between. This CDR3 region has 14 residues. In germline, CDR1 is LNHDA, CDR2 SQIVND (reference sequence). The chain's CDR3 is CASTPVGGNEKLFF. In DNA form, the CDR3 reads TGTGCCAGTACCCCAGTTGGGGGGAATGAAAAACTGTTTTTT.

The rearrangement uses TRBV28 and TRBJ2-7; TRBD1 might be the D (5 bases). CDR3 size: 15 residues. Germline lookup yields CDR1 MDHEN and CDR2 SYDVKM. V lost 3 bases and J lost 2, with 14 bases in between. The CDR3 region is CASSFSRQQPYEQYF. CDR3 nucleotide sequence: TGTGCCAGCAGTTTCTCCCGACAGCAACCCTACGAGCAGTACTTC.

The V gene is TRBV18, the J gene TRBJ2-7; 9 bases map to TRBD1. CDR1 and CDR2 from the germline V gene are KGHSH and LQKENI. J was trimmed by 6 bases and V by 5 bases; bases with no gene match: 5. The CDR3 runs to 13 residues. The CDR3: CASSNDRGSEQYF. In DNA form, the CDR3 reads TGTGCCAGCTCAAATGACAGGGGGTCCGAGCAGTACTTC.

This clone was recorded a few times. The chain couples TRBV7-3 to TRBJ2-2; 9 nucleotides line up with TRBD1. Germline assignment: CDR1 SGHTA and CDR2 FQGTGA. Losses at the gene ends were 5 bases for V and 7 bases for J; bases not matched to a gene: 2. CDR3 length: 13 residues. CDR3 sequence reads: CASSRTGVGELFF. The CDR3 DNA sequence: TGTGCCAGCAGCCGGACAGGGGTCGGGGAGCTGTTTTTT.

The CDR3 protein is CASSLDRGIGTDTQYF. As DNA, the CDR3 is TGTGCCAGCAGCTTGGACAGGGGAATAGGCACAGATACGCAGTATTTT. The chain recombines TRBV11-3 with TRBJ2-3; 9 nucleotides align to TRBD1. The V segment lost 3 bases and the J segment 1 base; nucleotides outside the gene matches: 5. In germline, CDR1 is SGHNT, CDR2 YENEEA. This CDR3 region has 16 residues.

V and J are TRBV6-5 and TRBJ1-3; D not certain. The V gene's germline CDR1 is MNHEY and CDR2 SVGAGI. Trimming took off 6 bases at V and 2 bases at J, with 5 bases between the two ends. This CDR3 has 12 amino acids. The CDR3 nucleotides read TGTGCCAGCAGGTCAACTGGAAACACCATATATTTT. It codes for CASRSTGNTIYF.

The chain joins TRBV6-5 to TRBJ1-3, with 8 bases that match TRBD1. Germline CDR1 MNHEY, CDR2 SVGAGI. CDR3 length equals 15 residues. Losses at the gene ends were 6 bases for V and 4 bases for J; bases not matched to a gene: 8. The CDR3: CASRRTGRGGNTIYF. The CDR3 region has the DNA TGTGCCAGCAGACGGACAGGGAGAGGAGGAAACACCATATATTTT.

The chain links TRBV7-3 to TRBJ1-6; D may be TRBD1 (6 bases). The CDR3 consists of 14 residues. Trimming left V 6 bases short and J 10 bases short, with 16 bases between. CDR1 SGHTA and CDR2 FQGTGA come from the germline V gene. The CDR3: CASSLAGGGSPLHF. DNA of the CDR3: TGTGCCAGCAGTCTAGCGGGGGGCGGATCACCCCTCCACTTT.

V is TRBV27 and J is TRBJ2-7; TRBD1 is a possible D gene (6 bases). Trimming took 5 bases from V and 5 from J, leaving 13 bases between them. CDR3 length: 13 residues. Germline V gene data show CDR1 as MNHEY and CDR2 as SMNVEV (reference sequence). The CDR3 DNA sequence: TGTGCCAGCAGTCCCCATGGGGGCAACGAGCAGTACTTC. Residues: CASSPHGGNEQYF.

J is TRBJ1-2 and V is TRBV25-1, with 10 bases that match TRBD1. The CDR3 has 17 amino acids. V lost 4 bases to trimming and J lost 8 bases; unmatched junction nucleotides: 16. The V gene's germline CDR1 is MGHDK and CDR2 SYGVNS. CDR3 residues: CASSGWGQGKGGMGYTF. CDR3 bases: TGTGCCAGCAGTGGTTGGGGACAGGGGAAGGGCGGGATGGGCTACACCTTC.

The chain carries TRBV18 and TRBJ2-1, with TRBD1 as a possible D gene (5 bases). The CDR3 sequence is 15 residues long. The germline CDR1 and CDR2 sequences are KGHSH and LQKENI. V was clipped by 1 base and J by 5 bases, with 12 bases between them. CDR3 DNA: TGTGCCAGCTCACCACGGTCGGTAGGGGACAATGAGCAGTTCTTC. Translating it yields CASSPRSVGDNEQFF.

This clone came up a few times. The V gene is TRBV3-1 (or the pseudogene TRBV3-2), the J gene TRBJ2-7; D gene ambiguous. The germline gives CDR1 LGHDT, CDR2 YNNKEL (reference sequence). CDR3 length: 13 residues. The V gene lost 6 bases and the J gene lost 3 bases, with 12 bases spanning the gap. This CDR3 is CASSQNGFYEQYV. CDR3 in DNA: TGTGCCAGCAGTCAGAACGGGTTCTACGAGCAGTACGTC.

The CDR3 nucleotides are TGTGCCAGCAGCAAGGATTGGGGACAGCCCTCCTACGAGCAGTACGTC. This encodes CASSKDWGQPSYEQYV. The chain has TRBV21-1 and TRBJ2-7; the D segment call TRBD1 is taken from the table without a DNA check. TRBV21-1 is termed a pseudogene. The CDR3 has 16 amino acids.

This chain joins TRBV6-5 and TRBJ2-7; 7 bases are shared with TRBD1. Germline CDR1 reads MNHEY; CDR2 reads SVGAGI. There are 14 residues in the CDR3. V gave up 7 bases and J gave up 1 base; unmatched junction bases: 7. The DNA for the CDR3 is TGTGCCAGCACCCCGGACAGGAATTCCTACGAGCAGTACTTC. Protein sequence: CASTPDRNSYEQYF.